Listed below are T cell receptor beta chains from one sample, sequenced in a study of T cells in Graves' hyperthyroidism and ophthalmopathy. TCRdb re-derived calls from the multiplex PCR reads in MiXCR, one entry per CDR3 protein. The sample comprises 550,000 to 650,000 distinct CDR3 sequences, 14% of which are singletons, and approximately 13% rests with the top ten. The sample comprised blood. These receptor sequences come from a woman aged 40 to 50 with Graves' hyperthyroidism. CDR3s include the opening cysteine and the closing phenylalanine or tryptophan. D genes are given only for firm matches. Some rows have no size entry. The others give once, few or many, or a class for an expanded clone.

>TRBJ1-6|-|-|TRBV25-1
TGTGCCAGCAGTGACCCCCATTCACCCCTCCACTTT
CASSDPHSPLHF
>TRBJ1-1|many|-|TRBV15
TGTGCCACCAGCAGAGTGAACACTGAAGCTTTCTTT
CATSRVNTEAFF
>TRBJ1-5|few|TRBD1|TRBV15
TGTGCCACCAGCGGTCACGCCGGGACAGCGATCAATCAGCCCCAGCATTTT
CATSGHAGTAINQPQHF
>TRBJ1-1|many|-|TRBV18
TGTGCCAGCTCCCCGAGGGGGGGGGCTGGTGAAGCTTTCTTT
CASSPRGGAGEAFF
>TRBJ2-1|many|TRBD2|TRBV7-2
TGTGCCAGCAGCTTAGCGAACCTAGCGGGAATCAATGAGCAGTTCTTC
CASSLANLAGINEQFF
>TRBJ2-5|many|TRBD1|TRBV20-1
TGCAGTGCTAGGACAGGGGGCTCACAAGAGACCCAGTACTTC
CSARTGGSQETQYF
>TRBJ1-5|few|-|TRBV19
TGTGCCAGTAGTATCGAAAATCAGCCCCAGCATTTT
CASSIENQPQHF
>TRBJ2-2|-|TRBD1|TRBV6-1
TGTGCCAGCAGTGCCAGAGGGACAGACACCGGGGAGCTGTTTTTT
CASSARGTDTGELFF
>TRBJ1-3|many|TRBD1|TRBV12-3/TRBV12-4
TGTGCCAGCAGTTTACCTTGGGGACAGTCCAGCTCTGGAAACACCATATATTTT
CASSLPWGQSSSGNTIYF
>TRBJ1-1|-|-|TRBV11-2
TGTGCCAGCAGCTACTGGGCCAGGGACGGGAACACTGAAGCTTTCTTT
CASSYWARDGNTEAFF
>TRBJ1-1|many|TRBD1|TRBV27
TGTGCCAGCAGTGACGGGACAGGGGTTGGGATGAACACTGAAGCTTTCTTT
CASSDGTGVGMNTEAFF
>TRBJ2-3|many|TRBD1|TRBV20-1
TGCAGTGCTAGACCGACGACAGGGAACACAGATACGCAGTATTTT
CSARPTTGNTDTQYF
>TRBJ2-3|many|-|TRBV13
TGTGCCAGCAGCCCTCCGGGACTTTTTCCCACAGATACGCAGTATTTT
CASSPPGLFPTDTQYF
>TRBJ2-5|-|-|TRBV11-2
TGTGCCAGCAGCTTAGGGGGAACTATCGGGGAGACCCAGTACTTC
CASSLGGTIGETQYF
>TRBJ2-6|-|-|TRBV15
TGTGCCACCAGCAGAGCCGCCCCCACGACTGGGGCCAACGTCCTGACTTTC
CATSRAAPTTGANVLTF
>TRBJ2-7|many|-|TRBV5-1
TGCGCCAGCAGCGAAACCACAGGCCTGGGGCAGTACTTC
CASSETTGLGQYF
>TRBJ2-1|many|TRBD2|TRBV20-1
TGCAGTGCTAGAGATTTGGCGGGAGACGGGGATGAGCAGTTCTTC
CSARDLAGDGDEQFF
>TRBJ2-3|many|TRBD2|TRBV11-2
TGTGCCAGCAGCTTAGATGTCGCTAGCGGGATTTACACAGATACGCAGTATTTT
CASSLDVASGIYTDTQYF
>TRBJ2-1|many|-|TRBV20-1
TGCAGTGCTAGAGGGGATGAGCAGTTCTTC
CSARGDEQFF
>TRBJ2-2|-|-|TRBV18
TGTGCCAGCTCACCACCGCTAGGCACGAACACCGGGGGGCTGTTTTTT
CASSPPLGTNTGGLFF
>TRBJ2-3|many|TRBD2|TRBV5-1
TGCGCCAGCAGACGGACTAGCGGGAGGGCTGACGGCACAGATACGCAGTATTTT
CASRRTSGRADGTDTQYF
>TRBJ2-1|-|TRBD2|TRBV20-1
TGCAGTGCTCCCGGGACTAGTATCAATGAGCAGTTCTTC
CSAPGTSINEQFF
>TRBJ2-1|-|-|TRBV28
TGTGCCAGCAGCCTGGGACGGAGCCCAAGAAACAATGAGCAGTTCTTC
CASSLGRSPRNNEQFF
>TRBJ1-1|many|-|TRBV7-3
TGTGCCAGCAGCGATGGAATCGGTGAAGCTTTCTTT
CASSDGIGEAFF
>TRBJ2-1|-|TRBD1|TRBV20-1
TGCAGTGCAAACCGGGACAGGGGGTTCTTC
CSANRDRGFF
>TRBJ2-7|many|TRBD1|TRBV7-2
TGTGCCAGCAGCCTACCCCCCGGGACAGGGGAGGGATACGAGCAGTACTTC
CASSLPPGTGEGYEQYF
>TRBJ2-7|many|TRBD1|TRBV2
TGTGCCAGCACCTCTACAGGGACAGCTCCTATTAAATCCTACGAGCAGTACTTC
CASTSTGTAPIKSYEQYF
>TRBJ2-1|many|-|TRBV11-2
TGTGCCAGCAGCTTAGATCTGGCCAAATTCTTAAGCTCCTACAATGAGCAGTTCTTC
CASSLDLAKFLSSYNEQFF
>TRBJ2-7|few|-|TRBV30
TGTGCCTGGAGTGTACGGCTGCCCTCCTACGAGCAGTACTTC
CAWSVRLPSYEQYF
>TRBJ2-1|-|TRBD2|TRBV28
TGTGCCAGCGCCGGGACTAGCGGCTACAATGAGCAGTTCTTC
CASAGTSGYNEQFF
>TRBJ1-1|few|-|TRBV5-6
TGTGCCAGCAGGTGGGCCGGGAACACTGAAGCTTTCTTT
CASRWAGNTEAFF
>TRBJ2-3|many|TRBD1|TRBV7-2
TGTGCCAGCAGCTTAGGACCAGGGGGCGATACGCAGTATTTT
CASSLGPGGDTQYF
>TRBJ2-7|many|TRBD1|TRBV6-5
TGTGCCAGCAGTTACTCCGGGACAGGGACCTACGAGCAGTACTTC
CASSYSGTGTYEQYF
>TRBJ2-1|few|TRBD2|TRBV20-1
TGCAGTGCATGGAACCCGACTAGCCATGAGCAGTTCTTC
CSAWNPTSHEQFF
>TRBJ2-7|many|-|TRBV28
TGTGCCAGCAGTTTAAGTCGTTGGGATAATGATACTCCCTACGAGCAGTACTTC
CASSLSRWDNDTPYEQYF
>TRBJ2-2|few|TRBD1|TRBV12-3/TRBV12-4
TGTGCCAGCAGTTTAGAACAGGGGGCGCGGGACACCGGGGAGCTGTTTTTT
CASSLEQGARDTGELFF
>TRBJ1-1|many|-|TRBV5-1
TGCGCCAGCAGCTTCACGGGGCCTCGGGACACTGAAGCTTTCTTT
CASSFTGPRDTEAFF
>TRBJ2-4|many|-|TRBV27
TGTGCCAGCAAGTCTCAGGGTTGGGGTACGGGGTACATTCAGTACTTC
CASKSQGWGTGYIQYF
>TRBJ2-1|many|-|TRBV5-8
TGTGCCAGCAGCGTACGGGACTGGCCCTTCCCTGAGCAGTTCTTC
CASSVRDWPFPEQFF
>TRBJ2-5|once|TRBD2|TRBV7-7
TGTGCTAGCAGCACTGGCGGGAGGGGCCAAGAGACCCAGTACTTC
CASSTGGRGQETQYF
>TRBJ1-1|many|TRBD1|TRBV28
TGTGCCAGCACCCCTAACAGGGGACCCACTGAAGCTTTCTTT
CASTPNRGPTEAFF
>TRBJ1-1|many|TRBD1|TRBV24-1
TGTGCCACCAGTGGGACAGGGAACACTGAAGCTTTCTTT
CATSGTGNTEAFF
>TRBJ2-1|-|TRBD1|TRBV27
TGTGCCAGCAGTCCCCGACAGGGACCATACAATGAGCAGTTCTTC
CASSPRQGPYNEQFF
>TRBJ2-7|many|-|TRBV6-1
TGTGCCTCGCAAAGGGCGGCCTCCTACGAGCAGTACTTC
CASQRAASYEQYF
>TRBJ2-5|many|TRBD2|TRBV7-2
TGTGCCAGCAGCCCGTTAGCGGGAGAAGGGGAGACCCAGTACTTC
CASSPLAGEGETQYF
>TRBJ2-1|few|-|TRBV11-3
TGTGCCAGCAGCTCAGTTGTTTGGGACAATGAGCAGTTCTTC
CASSSVVWDNEQFF
>TRBJ2-7|-|-|TRBV14
TGTGCCAGCAGCCAAATTTCAGGATCATCCTACGAGCAGTACTTC
CASSQISGSSYEQYF
>TRBJ2-1|many|-|TRBV3-1
TGTGCCAGCAGCCAAGAGGGGAGGCAGGATTACAATGAGCAGTTCTTC
CASSQEGRQDYNEQFF
>TRBJ2-5|many|TRBD1|TRBV12-3/TRBV12-4
TGTGCCAGCAGTTCGACCGACAGGGAAGGAGAGACCCAGTACTTC
CASSSTDREGETQYF
>TRBJ1-1|-|-|TRBV20-1
TGCAGTGCTAGAGGGGGCTTGGAGGGGAACACTGAAGCTTTCTTT
CSARGGLEGNTEAFF
>TRBJ2-5|few|TRBD2|TRBV29-1
TGCAGCGTTGTAGGGAATAGCGGGAACGGAGAGACCCAGTACTTC
CSVVGNSGNGETQYF